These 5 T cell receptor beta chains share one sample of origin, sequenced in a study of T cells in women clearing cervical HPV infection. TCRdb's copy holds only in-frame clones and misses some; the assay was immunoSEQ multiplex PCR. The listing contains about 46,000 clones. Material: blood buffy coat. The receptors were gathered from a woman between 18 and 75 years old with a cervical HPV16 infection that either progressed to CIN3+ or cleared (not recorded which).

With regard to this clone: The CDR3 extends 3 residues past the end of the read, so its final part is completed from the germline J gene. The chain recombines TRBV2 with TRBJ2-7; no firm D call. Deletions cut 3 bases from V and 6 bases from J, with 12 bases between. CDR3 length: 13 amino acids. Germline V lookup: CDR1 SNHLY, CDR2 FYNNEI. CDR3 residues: CASSDSSPVEQYF. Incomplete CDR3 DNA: TGTGCCAGCAGTGATTCATCGCCAGTCGAG.

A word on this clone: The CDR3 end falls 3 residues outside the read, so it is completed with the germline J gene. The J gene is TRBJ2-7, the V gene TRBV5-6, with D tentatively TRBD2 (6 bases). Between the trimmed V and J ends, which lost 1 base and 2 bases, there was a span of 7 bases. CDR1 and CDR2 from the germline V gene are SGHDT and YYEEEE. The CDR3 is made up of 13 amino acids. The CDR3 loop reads CASSLTGAYEQYF. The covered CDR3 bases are TGTGCCAGCAGCTTGACGGGGGCCTACGAG.

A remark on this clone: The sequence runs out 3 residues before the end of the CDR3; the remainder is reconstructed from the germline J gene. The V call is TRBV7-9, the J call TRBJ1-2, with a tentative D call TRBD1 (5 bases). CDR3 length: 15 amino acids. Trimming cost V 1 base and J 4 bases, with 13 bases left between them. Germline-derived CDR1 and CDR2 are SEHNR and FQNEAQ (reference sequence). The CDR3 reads CASSLERDGVYGYTF. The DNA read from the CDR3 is TGTGCCAGCAGCTTAGAGCGGGACGGTGTCTATGGC. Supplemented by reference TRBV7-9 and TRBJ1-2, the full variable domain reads DTGVSQNPRHKITKRGQNVTFRCDPISEHNRLYWYRQTLGQGPEFLTYFQNEAQLEKSRLLSDRFSAERPKGSFSTLEIQRTEQGDSAMYLCASSLERDGVYGYTFGSGTRLTVV.

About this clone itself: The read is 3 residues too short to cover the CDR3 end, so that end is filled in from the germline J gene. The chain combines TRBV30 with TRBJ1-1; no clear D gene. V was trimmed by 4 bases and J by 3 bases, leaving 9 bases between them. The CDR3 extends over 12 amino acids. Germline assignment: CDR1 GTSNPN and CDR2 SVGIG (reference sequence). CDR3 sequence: CAWKFGDTEAFF. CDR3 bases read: TGTGCCTGGAAATTCGGGGACACTGAA.

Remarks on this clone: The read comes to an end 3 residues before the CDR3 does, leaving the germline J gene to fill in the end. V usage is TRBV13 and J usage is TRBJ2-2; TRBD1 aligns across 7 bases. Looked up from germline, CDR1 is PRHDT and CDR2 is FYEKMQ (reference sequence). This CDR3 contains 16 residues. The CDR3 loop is CASSFRFGTAQEKLFF. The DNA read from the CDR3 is TGTGCCAGCAGCTTCAGGTTCGGGACAGCGCAAGAAAAG. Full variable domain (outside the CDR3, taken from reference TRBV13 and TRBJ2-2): AAGVIQSPRHLIKEKRETATLKCYPIPRHDTVYWYQQGPGQDPQFLISFYEKMQSDKGSIPDRFSAQQFSDYHSELNMSSLELGDSALYFCASSFRFGTAQEKLFFGEGSRLTVL.